These 28 T cell receptor beta chains share one sample of origin, sequenced in a study of identical twins. TCRdb redid the calling of the 5' RACE reads with MiXCR, one entry per CDR3 protein. The sample includes around 1.7 million distinct CDR3 sequences, 32% of them seen just once. The sample comprised cord blood. These receptors were collected from a newborn girl in good health.

The rearrangement uses TRBV2 and TRBJ1-1; the match to TRBD1 covers 8 bases. This CDR3 region has 17 residues. Germline V CDR1 and CDR2: SNHLY, FYNNEI. J was trimmed by 2 bases and V by 4 bases; bases with no gene match: 12. CDR3 DNA sequence: TGTGCCAGCAGTGTATATTATTCAGGGGGCGCAAACACTGAAGCTTTCTTT. Protein: CASSVYYSGGANTEAFF.

Written as DNA, the CDR3 is TGTGCCAGCAGCTTGTCGCGACAGGGGGCCGACAATGAGCAGTACTTC. Protein: CASSLSRQGADNEQYF. The chain links TRBV5-6 to TRBJ2-1, with 10 nucleotides matching TRBD1. The DNA end lines up better with TRBJ2-7; the J call may be wrong. This CDR3 has 16 residues. CDR1 SGHDT and CDR2 YYEEEE come from the germline V gene.

Comment on this clonotype: At one end, the junction sequence differs from germline, possibly due to a read error. This rearrangement joins TRBV7-9 to TRBJ1-2; D remains unclear. The CDR3 is 11 amino acids. Germline V lookup: CDR1 SEHNR, CDR2 FQNEAQ (reference sequence). CDR3 in amino acids: CSSSSYCGYTF. The CDR3 DNA follows: TGTTCCAGCAGCTCGTACTGTGGCTACACCTTC.

This clonotype was detected only a few times. V usage is TRBV6-2 or TRBV6-3 and J usage is TRBJ1-5, with a weak D call TRBD1 (5 bases). Germline CDR1 and CDR2: MNHEY and SVGEGT. V was cut by 6 bases and J by 5 bases, with 20 bases left in between. CDR3 length: 16 residues. The CDR3 sequence is CASSSSRDGDYQPQHF. CDR3 coding DNA: TGTGCCAGCAGCTCCAGCCGGGACGGAGATTATCAGCCCCAGCATTTT.

The genes are TRBV10-3 and TRBJ2-1, with unresolved D. This CDR3 region has 15 residues. Trimming pared 1 base from V and 4 bases from J, leaving 11 bases between. Germline V CDR1 and CDR2: ENHRY, SYGVKD. The CDR3 protein is CAISEYGLAYNEQFF. In DNA, the CDR3 is TGTGCCATCAGTGAGTACGGGTTGGCTTACAATGAGCAGTTCTTC.

The CDR3 protein is CASSQGGTTDTQYF. The CDR3 bases are TGTGCCAGCAGCCAAGGCGGAACCACAGATACGCAGTATTTT. The J gene is TRBJ2-3, the V gene TRBV3-1; D is ambiguous. CDR1 LGHDT and CDR2 YNNKEL come from the germline V gene (reference sequence). This CDR3 has 14 amino acids. The germline V and J ends were trimmed by 1 base and 2 bases, with 7 bases remaining between them.

The genes are TRBV5-1 and TRBJ2-1; 9 bases align to TRBD2. The CDR3 length is 16 residues. CDR1 is SGHRS, CDR2 YFSETQ, per germline. Germline trimming cut 4 bases from V and 2 bases from J; bases unmatched to any gene: 7. The chain's CDR3 is CASSPPLAGTYNEQFF. The CDR3 DNA follows: TGCGCCAGCAGCCCTCCCCTAGCGGGAACCTACAATGAGCAGTTCTTC. Full variable domain (outside the CDR3, taken from reference TRBV5-1 and TRBJ2-1): KAGVTQTPRYLIKTRGQQVTLSCSPISGHRSVSWYQQTPGQGLQFLFEYFSETQRNKGNFPGRFSGRQFSNSRSEMNVSTLELGDSALYLCASSPPLAGTYNEQFFGPGTRLTVL.

This clonotype has more than one count but fewer than ten. This chain joins TRBV12-3 or TRBV12-4 and TRBJ1-5, with 7 bases lining up with TRBD1. CDR3 length equals 15 residues. Germline trimming cut 6 bases from V and 4 bases from J; bases unmatched to any gene: 9. CDR3 sequence reads: CASRSQYRGNQPQHF. The CDR3 DNA follows: TGTGCCAGCAGATCCCAGTACAGGGGAAATCAGCCCCAGCATTTT.

The chain uses TRBV9 and TRBJ1-4; D might be TRBD1 (5 bases). The V end lost 0 bases, the J end lost 11 bases, and 38 bases lay between the germline ends. CDR3 length: 22 amino acids. CDR1 is SGDLS and CDR2 is YYNGEE in the germline V gene. CDR3 bases: TGTGCCAGCAGCGTAGGAGTATGGACATCACTAAAAGGGGTGGGGAAAGGCATGAAACTGTTTTTT. Translation: CASSVGVWTSLKGVGKGMKLFF.

Comments on this clonotype: A much larger clone differs by one base, so this may be a read error. The chain combines TRBV4-2 with TRBJ2-3, with 11 nucleotides matching TRBD2. The V gene end was trimmed by 0 bases and the J gene end by 4 bases; junction bases not matched to a gene: 12. The CDR3 consists of 19 residues. CDR1 and CDR2 from the germline V gene are LGHNA and YNFKEQ. The CDR3 region is CASSQERIGASGGSDTQYF. The CDR3 nucleotides are TGTGCCAGCAGCCAAGAACGGATCGGGGCTAGCGGGGGGTCAGATACGCAGTATTTT.

Many counts were recorded for this clonotype. The genes are TRBV29-1 and TRBJ2-7; the D is unclear. Trimming pared 4 bases from V and 3 bases from J, leaving 7 bases between. This CDR3 contains 11 residues. Per the germline V gene, CDR1 is SQVTM and CDR2 is ANQGSEA. Here the CDR3 DNA reads TGCAGCGTTGTGGGTTACTACGAGCAGTACTTC. Translated, it gives CSVVGYYEQYF.

This rearrangement joins TRBV20-1 to TRBJ1-2, with TRBD1 matching 11 bases. J gave up 5 bases and V 6 bases, and 5 bases lay outside the gene matches. The CDR3 spans 13 residues. CDR1 and CDR2 from the germline V gene are DFQATT and SNEGSKA (reference sequence). For the CDR3, the DNA is TGCAGTGCGACTGGACAGGGGGCGTATGGCTACACCTTC. This gives the protein CSATGQGAYGYTF.

This clonotype was seen only a few times. This chain uses TRBV5-1 with TRBJ2-3; tentatively, D is TRBD1 (6 bases). CDR1 is SGHRS, CDR2 YFSETQ, per germline. V was trimmed by 2 bases and J by 2 bases, leaving 12 bases between them. The CDR3 runs to 15 residues. Here the CDR3 DNA reads TGCGCCAGCAGCTTCCTACAGGGATACACAGATACGCAGTATTTT. Its translation is CASSFLQGYTDTQYF.

The chain joins TRBV11-3 to TRBJ2-3; 11 nucleotides match TRBD2. V was clipped by 5 bases and J by 2 bases; unmatched bases: 6. Germline V gene lookup returns CDR1 SGHNT and CDR2 YENEEA. This CDR3 spans 16 amino acids. The CDR3: CASSPRSGGATDTQYF. For the CDR3, the DNA is TGTGCCAGCAGCCCCCGTAGCGGGGGGGCCACAGATACGCAGTATTTT.

This rearrangement joins TRBV19 to TRBJ1-5; 10 bases match TRBD1. This CDR3 comprises 14 residues. The J segment lost 5 bases and the V segment lost 4 bases, leaving 2 bases of the junction unmatched. CDR1 is LNHDA, CDR2 SQIVND, per germline (reference sequence). CDR3 nucleotides: TGTGCCAGTAGTAAAGGACAGGGGGATCAGCCCCAGCATTTT. Its translation: CASSKGQGDQPQHF.

This clonotype was seen more than once but under ten times. The chain couples TRBV5-6 to TRBJ2-4, with D possibly matching TRBD1 (5 bases). Gene TRBJ2-7 matches the end of the DNA better, so the J call may be wrong. CDR1 is SGHDT and CDR2 is YYEEEE in the germline V gene. The CDR3 is 16 amino acids. CDR3 region: CASSLANRFFSYEQYF. The CDR3 DNA follows: TGTGCCAGCAGCTTGGCGAACAGGTTTTTCTCCTACGAGCAGTACTTC.

This clonotype was detected only a few times. V and J are TRBV28 and TRBJ2-3; D unclear. V lost 1 base and J 7 bases, leaving 6 bases between the germline ends. The germline V gene encodes CDR1 MDHEN and CDR2 SYDVKM. This CDR3 contains 12 residues. The CDR3 nucleotides read TGTGCCAGCAGTTTATCGGGCTATACGCAGTATTTT. Residues: CASSLSGYTQYF.

V gene TRBV9 combines with J gene TRBJ2-3; 7 positions agree with TRBD2. The CDR3 runs 17 residues. CDR1 is SGDLS, CDR2 YYNGEE, per germline. The V gene end was trimmed by 3 bases and the J gene end by 4 bases; junction bases not matched to a gene: 14. The CDR3 region has the DNA TGTGCCAGCAGCGGCGAACTAGCGCCCAAGGACGCAGATACGCAGTATTTT. This codes for CASSGELAPKDADTQYF.

As regards this clonotype: This could be a read error, since a much larger clone is one nucleotide away. The chain combines TRBV4-1 with TRBJ1-2; a possible D gene is TRBD1 (5 bases). This CDR3 spans 14 amino acids. Germline V gene sequence: CDR1 MGHRA, CDR2 YSYEKL. The CDR3 sequence is CAGSQDRGIHGYTF. CDR3 DNA: TGCGCCGGCAGCCAAGATCGGGGGATCCATGGCTACACCTTC.

This rearrangement joins TRBV20-1 to TRBJ2-5, with D tentatively TRBD1 (6 bases). Trimming removed 1 base from V and 5 bases from J, with 14 bases in between. This CDR3 contains 14 residues. Germline-derived CDR1 and CDR2 are DFQATT and SNEGSKA (reference sequence). For the CDR3, the DNA is TGCAGTGCTAGAGGTCCAGGGGCGACGGAGACCCAGTACTTC. This encodes CSARGPGATETQYF.

This clonotype showed up just a few times. The chain combines TRBV4-1 with TRBJ2-1, with TRBD2 identical over 8 bases. V dropped 0 bases and J dropped 0; count of bases not matched to a gene: 1. This CDR3 has 16 amino acids. The germline CDR1 and CDR2 sequences are MGHRA and YSYEKL. CDR3 amino acids: CASSQERGASYNEQFF. The CDR3 DNA sequence: TGCGCCAGCAGCCAAGAGCGGGGGGCCTCCTACAATGAGCAGTTCTTC.

The table lists this clonotype with many counts. Written as DNA, the CDR3 is TGCGCCAGCAGCTTACACCCGACGCAGTACCAAGAGACCCAGTACTTC. Its protein product is CASSLHPTQYQETQYF. This chain links TRBV5-1 with TRBJ2-5; D gene uncertain. Germline V gene sequence: CDR1 SGHRS, CDR2 YFSETQ. Trimming left V 2 bases short and J 0 bases short, with 14 bases between. The CDR3 has 16 residues.

The V and J genes are TRBV6-6 and TRBJ2-6; D might be TRBD1 (6 bases). Germline V CDR1 and CDR2: MNHNY, SVGAGI (reference sequence). Between the trimmed V and J ends, which lost 5 bases and 4 bases, there was a span of 12 bases. CDR3 length: 15 residues. CDR3 in amino acids: CASSQTGTGANVLTF. CDR3 nucleotides: TGTGCCAGCAGTCAAACAGGGACCGGGGCCAACGTCCTGACTTTC.

This clonotype has more than one count but fewer than ten. An end of the junction differs from the germline gene, which may be a read error. The rearrangement links TRBV7-2 to TRBJ2-5; possible D gene TRBD1, 5 bases. The J call is doubtful: the DNA matches TRBJ2-7 better. This CDR3 is 13 amino acids long. Germline lookup yields CDR1 SGHTA and CDR2 FQGNSA. The CDR3 coding sequence is TGTGCCAACAGCTTAGGGGCTAACTACGAGCAGTACTTC. Translation: CANSLGANYEQYF.

There are a few counts of this clonotype. The V call is TRBV6-2 or TRBV6-3, the J call TRBJ1-1; the D gene is possibly TRBD1 (5 bases). V was shortened by 2 bases and J by 1 base, with 17 bases between the two germline ends. CDR1 and CDR2 (germline): MNHEY, SVGEGT. The CDR3 length is 17 residues. CDR3 protein: CASSYPRQPGSNTEAFF. The CDR3 bases are TGTGCCAGCAGTTACCCGAGGCAACCAGGGTCGAACACTGAAGCTTTCTTT.

On this clonotype itself: Just one base apart from a much larger clone, this may be a read error. The chain links TRBV29-1 to TRBJ2-1; a weak D match, TRBD1 (6 bases). The CDR3 extends over 10 amino acids. Germline V gene data show CDR1 as SQVTM and CDR2 as ANQGSEA. CDR3 coding DNA: TGCGGCGTTAGGGGGAATGAGCAGTTCTTC. Its translation: CGVRGNEQFF.

The chain employs TRBV6-1 and TRBJ1-2; no reliable D call. Germline lookup yields CDR1 MNHNS and CDR2 SASEGT. The germline V and J ends were trimmed by 8 bases and 5 bases, with 12 bases remaining between them. This CDR3 is built from 12 residues. The CDR3 sequence is CASVRRSYGYTF. CDR3 sequence (DNA): TGTGCCAGCGTGAGACGGTCTTATGGCTACACCTTC.

The chain carries TRBV12-3 or TRBV12-4 and TRBJ2-5; D remains ambiguous. The germline V and J ends were trimmed by 7 bases and 2 bases, with 8 bases remaining between them. This CDR3 is built from 12 residues. The CDR3 sequence: CASTPEQETQYF. In DNA form, the CDR3 reads TGTGCCAGCACCCCGGAACAAGAGACCCAGTACTTC.